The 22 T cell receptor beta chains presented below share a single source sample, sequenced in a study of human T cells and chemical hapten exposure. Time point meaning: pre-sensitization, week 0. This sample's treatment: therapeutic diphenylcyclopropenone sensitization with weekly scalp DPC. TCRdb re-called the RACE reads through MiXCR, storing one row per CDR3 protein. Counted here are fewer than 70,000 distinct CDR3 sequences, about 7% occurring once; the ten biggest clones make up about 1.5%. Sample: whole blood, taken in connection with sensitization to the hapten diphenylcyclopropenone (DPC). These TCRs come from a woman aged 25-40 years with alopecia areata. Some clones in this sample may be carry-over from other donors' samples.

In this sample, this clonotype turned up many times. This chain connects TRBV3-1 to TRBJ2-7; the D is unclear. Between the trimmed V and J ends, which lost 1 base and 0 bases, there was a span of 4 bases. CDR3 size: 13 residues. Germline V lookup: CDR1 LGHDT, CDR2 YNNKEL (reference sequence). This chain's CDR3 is CASSQVPSYEQYF. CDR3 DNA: TGTGCCAGCAGCCAAGTACCCTCCTACGAGCAGTACTTC.

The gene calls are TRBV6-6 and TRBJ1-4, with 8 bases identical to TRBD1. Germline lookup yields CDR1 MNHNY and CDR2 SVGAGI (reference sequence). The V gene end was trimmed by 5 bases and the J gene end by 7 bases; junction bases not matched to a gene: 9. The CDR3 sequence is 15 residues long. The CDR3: CASSTPQGASEKLFF. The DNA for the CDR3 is TGTGCCAGCAGTACACCTCAGGGGGCGAGTGAAAAACTGTTTTTT.

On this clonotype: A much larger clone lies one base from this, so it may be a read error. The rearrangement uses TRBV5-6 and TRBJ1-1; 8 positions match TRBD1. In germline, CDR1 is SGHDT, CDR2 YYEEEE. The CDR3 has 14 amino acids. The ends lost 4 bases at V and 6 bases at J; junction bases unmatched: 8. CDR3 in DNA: TGTGCCAGCAGCCCCAGGGGGCTGGGCTCTGAAGCTTTCTTT. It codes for CASSPRGLGSEAFF.

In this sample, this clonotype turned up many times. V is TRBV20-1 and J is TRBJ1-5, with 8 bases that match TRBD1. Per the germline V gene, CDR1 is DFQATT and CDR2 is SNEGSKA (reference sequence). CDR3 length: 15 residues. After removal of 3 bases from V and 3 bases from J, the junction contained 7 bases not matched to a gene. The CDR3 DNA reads TGCAGTGCTAGGCCGCCGGGACAGGTCAATCAGCCCCAGCATTTT. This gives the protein CSARPPGQVNQPQHF.

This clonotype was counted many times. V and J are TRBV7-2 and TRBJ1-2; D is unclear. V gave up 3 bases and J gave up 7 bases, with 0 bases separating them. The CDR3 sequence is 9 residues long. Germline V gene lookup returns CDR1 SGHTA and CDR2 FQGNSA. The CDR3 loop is CASSFGYTF. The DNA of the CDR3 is TGTGCCAGCAGCTTTGGCTACACCTTC.

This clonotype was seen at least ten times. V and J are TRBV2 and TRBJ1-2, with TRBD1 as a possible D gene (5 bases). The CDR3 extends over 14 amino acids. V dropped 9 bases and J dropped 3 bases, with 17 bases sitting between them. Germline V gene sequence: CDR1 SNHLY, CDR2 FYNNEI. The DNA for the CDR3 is TGTGCCAGTCTTCCGGGGCGAGGGGACTATGGCTACACCTTC. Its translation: CASLPGRGDYGYTF.

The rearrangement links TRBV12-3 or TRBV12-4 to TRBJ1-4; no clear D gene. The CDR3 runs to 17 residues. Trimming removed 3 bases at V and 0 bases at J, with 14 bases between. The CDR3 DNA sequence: TGTGCCAGCAGTTTTACGGGAAAGAAAACAACTAATGAAAAACTGTTTTTT. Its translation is CASSFTGKKTTNEKLFF.

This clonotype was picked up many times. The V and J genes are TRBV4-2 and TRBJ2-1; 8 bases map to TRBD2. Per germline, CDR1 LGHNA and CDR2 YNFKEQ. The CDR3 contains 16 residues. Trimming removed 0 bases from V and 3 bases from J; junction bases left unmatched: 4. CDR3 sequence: CASSQDGAGVYNEQFF. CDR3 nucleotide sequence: TGTGCCAGCAGCCAAGATGGAGCGGGGGTCTACAATGAGCAGTTCTTC.

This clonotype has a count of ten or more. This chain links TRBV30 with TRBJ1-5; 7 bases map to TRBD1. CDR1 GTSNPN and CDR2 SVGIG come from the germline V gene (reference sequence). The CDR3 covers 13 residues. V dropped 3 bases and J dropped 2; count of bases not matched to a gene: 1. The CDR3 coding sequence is TGTGCCTGGAGCACAGGGGGCAATCAGCCCCAGCATTTT. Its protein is CAWSTGGNQPQHF.

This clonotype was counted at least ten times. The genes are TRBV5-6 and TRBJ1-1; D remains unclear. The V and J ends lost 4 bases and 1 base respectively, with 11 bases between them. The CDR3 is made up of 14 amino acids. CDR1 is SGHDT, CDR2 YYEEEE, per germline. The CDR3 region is CASSLLNRNTEAFF. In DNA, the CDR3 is TGTGCCAGCAGCCTACTAAACAGGAACACTGAAGCTTTCTTT. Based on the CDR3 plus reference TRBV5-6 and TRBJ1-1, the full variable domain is DAGVTQSPTHLIKTRGQQVTLRCSPKSGHDTVSWYQQALGQGPQFIFQYYEEEERQRGNFPDRFSGHQFPNYSSELNVNALLLGDSALYLCASSLLNRNTEAFFGQGTRLTVV.

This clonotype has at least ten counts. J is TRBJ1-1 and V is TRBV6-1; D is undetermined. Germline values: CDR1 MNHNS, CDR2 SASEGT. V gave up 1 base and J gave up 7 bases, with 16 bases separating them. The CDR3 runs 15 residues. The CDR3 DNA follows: TGTGCCAGCAGTGAAGTGGGGAGTGGTCCCCGTGAAGCTTTCTTT. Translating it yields CASSEVGSGPREAFF.

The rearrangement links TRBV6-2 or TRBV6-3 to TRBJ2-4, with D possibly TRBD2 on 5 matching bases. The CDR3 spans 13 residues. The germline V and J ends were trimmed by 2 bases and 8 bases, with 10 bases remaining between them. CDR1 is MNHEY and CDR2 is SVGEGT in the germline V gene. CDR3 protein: CASSYREMDIQYF. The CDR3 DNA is TGTGCCAGCAGTTACAGGGAGATGGACATTCAGTACTTC.

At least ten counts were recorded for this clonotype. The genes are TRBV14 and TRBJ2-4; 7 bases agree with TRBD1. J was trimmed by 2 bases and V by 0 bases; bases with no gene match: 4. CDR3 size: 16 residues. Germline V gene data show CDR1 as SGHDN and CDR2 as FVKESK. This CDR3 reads CASSQDLRGPKNIQYF. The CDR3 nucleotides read TGTGCCAGCAGCCAAGATCTAAGGGGGCCCAAAAACATTCAGTACTTC. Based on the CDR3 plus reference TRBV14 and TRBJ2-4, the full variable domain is EAGVTQFPSHSVIEKGQTVTLRCDPISGHDNLYWYRRVMGKEIKFLLHFVKESKQDESGMPNNRFLAERTGGTYSTLKVQPAELEDSGVYFCASSQDLRGPKNIQYFGAGTRLSVL.

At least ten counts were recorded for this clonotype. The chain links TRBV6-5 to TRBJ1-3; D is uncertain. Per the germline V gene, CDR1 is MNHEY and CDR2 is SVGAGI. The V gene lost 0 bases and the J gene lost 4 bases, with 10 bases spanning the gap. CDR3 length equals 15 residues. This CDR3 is CASSYSFQAGNTIYF. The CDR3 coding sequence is TGTGCCAGCAGTTACTCGTTTCAGGCAGGAAACACCATATATTTT.

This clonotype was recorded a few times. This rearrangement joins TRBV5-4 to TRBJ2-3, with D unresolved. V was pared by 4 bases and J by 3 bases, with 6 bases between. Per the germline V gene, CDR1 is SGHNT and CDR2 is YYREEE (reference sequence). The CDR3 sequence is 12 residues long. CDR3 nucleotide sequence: TGTGCCAGCAGCCGCCGTACAGATACGCAGTATTTT. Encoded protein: CASSRRTDTQYF.

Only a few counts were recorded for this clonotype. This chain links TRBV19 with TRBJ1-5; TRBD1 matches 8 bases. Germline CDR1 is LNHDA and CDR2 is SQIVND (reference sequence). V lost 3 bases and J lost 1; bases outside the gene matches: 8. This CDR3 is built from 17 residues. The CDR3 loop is CASSIAQGARSNQPQHF. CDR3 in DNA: TGTGCCAGTAGTATCGCGCAGGGGGCGAGGAGCAATCAGCCCCAGCATTTT.

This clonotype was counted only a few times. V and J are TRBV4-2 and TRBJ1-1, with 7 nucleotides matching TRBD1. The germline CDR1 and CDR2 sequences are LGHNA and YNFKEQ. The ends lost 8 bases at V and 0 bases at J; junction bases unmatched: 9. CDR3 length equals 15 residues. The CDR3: CASLRGLGMNTEAFF. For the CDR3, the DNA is TGTGCCAGCTTGAGGGGGCTGGGGATGAACACTGAAGCTTTCTTT.

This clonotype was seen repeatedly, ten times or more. The CDR3 DNA reads TGCAGCGTCCCACGACAGCCGAACACTGAAGCTTTCTTT. Amino acid sequence: CSVPRQPNTEAFF. This sequence joins TRBV29-1 and TRBJ1-1; the D gene is possibly TRBD1 (5 bases). Germline values: CDR1 SQVTM, CDR2 ANQGSEA. The CDR3 is made up of 13 amino acids. V lost 6 bases to trimming and J lost 1 base, with 12 bases between them. Based on the CDR3 plus reference TRBV29-1 and TRBJ1-1, the full variable domain is SAVISQKPSRDICQRGTSLTIQCQVDSQVTMMFWYRQQPGQSLTLIATANQGSEATYESGFVIDKFPISRPNLTFSTLTVSNMSPEDSSIYLCSVPRQPNTEAFFGQGTRLTVV.

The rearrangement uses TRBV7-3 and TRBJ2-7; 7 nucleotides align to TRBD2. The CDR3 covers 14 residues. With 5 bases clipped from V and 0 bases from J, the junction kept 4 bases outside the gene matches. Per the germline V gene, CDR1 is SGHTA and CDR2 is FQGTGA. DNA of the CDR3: TGTGCCAGCAGCCCTACTAGCGACTCCTACGAGCAGTACTTC. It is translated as CASSPTSDSYEQYF.

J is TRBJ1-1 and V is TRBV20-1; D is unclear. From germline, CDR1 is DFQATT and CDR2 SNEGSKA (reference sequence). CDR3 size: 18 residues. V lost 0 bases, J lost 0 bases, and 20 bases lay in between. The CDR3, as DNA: TGCAGTGCTAGAGAGAGAGCGGAGTCCAAATACATGAACACTGAAGCTTTCTTT. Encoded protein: CSARERAESKYMNTEAFF.

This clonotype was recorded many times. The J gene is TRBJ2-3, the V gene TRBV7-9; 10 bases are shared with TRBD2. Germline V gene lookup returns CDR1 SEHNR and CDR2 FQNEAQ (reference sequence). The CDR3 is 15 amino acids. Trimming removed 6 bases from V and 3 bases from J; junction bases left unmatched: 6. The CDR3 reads CASSFSGGQTDTQYF. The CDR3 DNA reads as TGTGCCAGCAGTTTTAGCGGGGGGCAAACAGATACGCAGTATTTT. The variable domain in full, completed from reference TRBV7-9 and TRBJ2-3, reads DTGVSQNPRHKITKRGQNVTFRCDPISEHNRLYWYRQTLGQGPEFLTYFQNEAQLEKSRLLSDRFSAERPKGSFSTLEIQRTEQGDSAMYLCASSFSGGQTDTQYFGPGTRLTVL.

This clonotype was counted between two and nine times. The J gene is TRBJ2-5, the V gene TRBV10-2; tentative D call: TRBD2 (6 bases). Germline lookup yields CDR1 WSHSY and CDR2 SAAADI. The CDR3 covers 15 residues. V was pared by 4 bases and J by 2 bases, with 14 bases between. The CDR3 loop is CASSVSTRGQETQYF. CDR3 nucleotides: TGCGCCAGCAGTGTTTCGACTAGAGGGCAAGAGACCCAGTACTTC.